Included here is one T cell receptor beta chain sequence, with context. Healthy people donating bone marrow made up the donors. This sample stems from a study of cytomegalovirus exposure and HLA in healthy donors. Trimming took 2 bases from V and 2 from J, leaving 9 bases between them. The CDR3 runs 14 residues. Germline V gives CDR1 MGHDK, CDR2 SYGVNS. The PCR had 60 Vbeta and 13 Jbeta primers. Measured with immunoSEQ multiplex PCR; TCRdb has only the in-frame clones, and not every one. The profile shows 100,000 to 150,000 clones, roughly four fifths of them singletons. The clonotype was recovered from a man in his forties or fifties in good health and CMV-seronegative. Source material: PBMCs. V gene TRBV25-1 combines with J gene TRBJ2-5; D gene unclear. CDR3 sequence: CASSEAVFQETQYF. In nucleotides, the CDR3 is TGTGCCAGCAGTGAAGCAGTATTTCAAGAGACCCAGTACTTC.